This TCR beta chain emerged from a study of naive and memory T cell subsets. Findings of the study overall: Diversity fell and Gini index rose from naive through CM, EM, EMRA.

The beta constant-region primer was an equimolar mix of two oligonucleotides covering TRBC1 and TRBC2. Four rounds of PCR amplified the ligated cDNA using nested alpha and beta constant-region primers plus SP2. TCRdb independently ran MiXCR on the UMI-ligation and nested PCR reads; one entry per CDR3 protein. The sample lists tens of thousands of distinct CDR3 sequences, 18% occurring once. CMV status came from CD4+ IFNgamma after overnight CMV lysate stimulation. Cells stained for CD3, CD4, CD8, CD45RA, CD27 and viability were sorted into four CD45RA/CD27 subsets. Germline CDR1 and CDR2: LNHDA and SQIVND (reference sequence). V dropped 4 bases and J dropped 4; count of bases not matched to a gene: 4. The CDR3 covers 16 residues. There are a few counts of this clonotype. No antigen is known for it.

The chain has TRBV19 and TRBJ2-2, with 12 bases that match TRBD1. The receptor's source is a human donor in good health. Material: effector memory CD4+ T cells from blood. Indicated subset: effector memory, CD45RA- CD27-. CDR3 DNA sequence: TGTGCCAGTAGTAGGGGACAGGGGGCTGGCACCGGGGAGCTGTTTTTT. It codes for CASSRGQGAGTGELFF.